This entry features one T cell receptor beta chain sequence. This entry belongs to a study of blood T cell repertoires in COVID-19. Study-level background: The analysed material was cDNA or gDNA that came from T cells, B-cell-depleted T cells, or PBMCs.

J gave up 3 bases and V 4 bases, and 0 bases lay outside the gene matches. This CDR3 contains 13 residues. Germline assignment: CDR1 KGHSH and CDR2 LQKENI. Original methodology: Amplification of reference gene primers was used by the study to estimate nucleated cell counts. The assay was immunoSEQ multiplex PCR, and TCRdb's table has in-frame clones only and misses some. V, J and clone size derive from that table, while D and trimming were established from the DNA sequence. The table includes 350,000 or so clones, 89% detected once. Sequenced input: peripheral blood. The rearrangement links TRBV18 to TRBJ1-2; 9 nucleotides match TRBD1. This receptor was taken from a woman in her sixties or seventies with COVID-19, enrolled during active disease. The CDR3 DNA reads as TGTGCCAGCTCACGGGACAGGGACTATGGCTACACCTTC. This encodes CASSRDRDYGYTF.